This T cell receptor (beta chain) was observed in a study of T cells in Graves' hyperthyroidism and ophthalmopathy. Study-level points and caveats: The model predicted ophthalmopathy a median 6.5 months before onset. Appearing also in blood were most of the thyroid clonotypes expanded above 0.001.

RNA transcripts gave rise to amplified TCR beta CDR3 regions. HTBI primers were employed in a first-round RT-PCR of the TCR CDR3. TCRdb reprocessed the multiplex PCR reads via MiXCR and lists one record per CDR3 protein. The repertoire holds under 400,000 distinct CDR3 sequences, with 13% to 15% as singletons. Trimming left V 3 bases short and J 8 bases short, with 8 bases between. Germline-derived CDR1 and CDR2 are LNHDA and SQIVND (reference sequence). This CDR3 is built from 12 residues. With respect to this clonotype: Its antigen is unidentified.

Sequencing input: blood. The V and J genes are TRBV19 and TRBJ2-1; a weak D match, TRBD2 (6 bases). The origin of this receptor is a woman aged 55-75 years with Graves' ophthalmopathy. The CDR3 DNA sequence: TGTGCCAGTAGTATCGGACTATATGAGCAGTTCTTC. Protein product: CASSIGLYEQFF. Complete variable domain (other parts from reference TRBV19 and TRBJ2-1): DGGITQSPKYLFRKEGQNVTLSCEQNLNHDAMYWYRQDPGQGLRLIYYSQIVNDFQKGDIAEGYSVSREKKESFPLTVTSAQKNPTAFYLCASSIGLYEQFFGPGTRLTVL.